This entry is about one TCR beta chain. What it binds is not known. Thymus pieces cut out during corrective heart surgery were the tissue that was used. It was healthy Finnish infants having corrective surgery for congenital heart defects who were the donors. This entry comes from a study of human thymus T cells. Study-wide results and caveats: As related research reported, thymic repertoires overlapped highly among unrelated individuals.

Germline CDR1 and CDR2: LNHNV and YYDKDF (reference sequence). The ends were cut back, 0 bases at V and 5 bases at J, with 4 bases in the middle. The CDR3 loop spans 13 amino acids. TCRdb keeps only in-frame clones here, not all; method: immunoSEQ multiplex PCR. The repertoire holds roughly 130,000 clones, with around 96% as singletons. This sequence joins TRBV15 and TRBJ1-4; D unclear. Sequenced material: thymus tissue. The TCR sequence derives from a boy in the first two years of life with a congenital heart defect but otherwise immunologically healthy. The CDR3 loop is CATSREKNEKLFF. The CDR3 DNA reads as TGTGCCACCAGCAGAGAAAAAAATGAAAAACTGTTTTTT.